This TCR beta chain was retrieved from a study of cytomegalovirus exposure and HLA in healthy donors. A remark on this clone: The antigen is not known.

A multiplex PCR was run with 60 Vbeta primers and 13 Jbeta primers. The protocol was immunoSEQ multiplex PCR, while the TCRdb copy is restricted to in-frame clones and leaves out a portion. Here the sample spans some 65,000 clones, just under 70% being singletons. Study conclusions and caveats: When the data were analyzed later, several of the most significant clusters appeared to be linked to common viral pathogens.

Donors had nominal health at sampling but likely had unrecorded immune exposures. With V trimmed by 2 bases and J by 3 bases, 1 base remained unmatched. This CDR3 has 13 amino acids. Germline V lookup: CDR1 SGHKS, CDR2 YYEKEE (reference sequence). Source material: PBMCs. The source of this sequence is a woman aged 25 to 39 in good health and CMV-seronegative. The chain links TRBV5-5 to TRBJ2-7, with TRBD1 identical over 8 bases. CDR3 DNA sequence: TGTGCCAGCAGCTTACAGGGGGGCTACGAGCAGTACTTC. Amino acids: CASSLQGGYEQYF.